This passage covers 14 T cell receptor beta chains from one sample sequenced in a study of shared clonotypes between healthy human individuals. Assay used: immunoSEQ multiplex PCR; TCRdb lists only in-frame clones, some missing. There are around 1,900,000 clones in the sample; just over 90% occur only once, and 1.5% to 2% lies in the top ten. Terminally differentiated effector memory CD45RA+ cells were excluded by CCR7 positive selection of CD45RO-negative cells. Sequencing was performed on naive CD8+ T cells from PBMCs. These receptors were obtained from a man between 18 and 35 years old in good health. Some clones in this sample may be carry-over from other donors' samples.

The V gene is TRBV7-3, the J gene TRBJ2-1; 7 nucleotides line up with TRBD2. The CDR3 sequence is 16 residues long. V was pared by 0 bases and J by 7 bases, with 9 bases of the junction left unmatched. CDR1 is SGHTA and CDR2 is FQGTGA in the germline V gene. The CDR3 here is CASSLTGRELRNEQFF. The CDR3 nucleotides are TGTGCCAGCAGCTTAACGGGGCGGGAGCTAAGGAATGAGCAGTTCTTC.

The J gene is TRBJ1-3, the V gene TRBV4-1; D ambiguous. This CDR3 comprises 15 residues. The germline V gene encodes CDR1 MGHRA and CDR2 YSYEKL. V was pared by 1 base and J by 4 bases, with 11 bases between. DNA for the CDR3: TGCGCCAGCAGCCAAGGCCCCCAAGACGGAAACACCATATATTTT. Translation: CASSQGPQDGNTIYF.

The chain's CDR3 is CASSHPSGRAHEQFF. CDR3 coding DNA: TGTGCCAGCTCACACCCTAGCGGGAGGGCACATGAGCAGTTCTTC. The chain couples TRBV18 to TRBJ2-1; 12 positions match TRBD2. The V gene end was trimmed by 4 bases and the J gene end by 8 bases; junction bases not matched to a gene: 6. Germline values: CDR1 KGHSH, CDR2 LQKENI. The CDR3 is 15 amino acids.

V usage is TRBV27 and J usage is TRBJ2-2; D may be TRBD2 (6 bases). Trimming shortened V by 1 base and J by 6 bases, and 12 bases separated the two germline ends. The CDR3 consists of 15 residues. Germline V lookup: CDR1 MNHEY, CDR2 SMNVEV (reference sequence). CDR3 region: CASSLWGGFSGELFF. As DNA, the CDR3 is TGTGCCAGCAGTTTATGGGGAGGATTCTCCGGGGAGCTGTTTTTT.

With respect to this clone: Other DNA sequences in this sample translate to the same CDR3. This chain uses TRBV5-1 with TRBJ2-2, with D unclear. CDR1 is SGHRS and CDR2 is YFSETQ in the germline V gene. The CDR3 contains 14 residues. The germline V and J ends were trimmed by 5 bases and 1 base, with 9 bases remaining between them. CDR3 coding DNA: TGCGCCAGCAGTCCCCTGCGGAACACCGGGGAGCTGTTTTTT. Protein: CASSPLRNTGELFF. The full variable domain, completed using reference TRBV5-1 and TRBJ2-2, is KAGVTQTPRYLIKTRGQQVTLSCSPISGHRSVSWYQQTPGQGLQFLFEYFSETQRNKGNFPGRFSGRQFSNSRSEMNVSTLELGDSALYLCASSPLRNTGELFFGEGSRLTVL.

The CDR3 nucleotides read TGTGCCAGCAGCCAACGGGGGCCTTTAGGGGAGCAGTACTTC. It translates to CASSQRGPLGEQYF. The chain couples TRBV14 to TRBJ2-7; D is perhaps TRBD1 or TRBD2 (6 bases each). The CDR3 runs to 14 residues. V lost 2 bases to trimming and J lost 7 bases, with 15 bases between them. The germline V gene encodes CDR1 SGHDN and CDR2 FVKESK.

The genes are TRBV7-8 and TRBJ1-2; D uncertain. This CDR3 is built from 14 residues. The V gene lost 5 bases and the J gene lost 5 bases, with 15 bases spanning the gap. Germline CDR1 is SGHVS and CDR2 is FQNEAQ. CDR3 residues: CASSPLGFWYGYTF. For the CDR3, the DNA is TGTGCCAGCAGCCCCCTGGGCTTCTGGTATGGCTACACCTTC.

The genes are TRBV27 and TRBJ2-1, with D possibly being TRBD2 (5 bases). This CDR3 is built from 13 residues. CDR1 is MNHEY and CDR2 is SMNVEV in the germline V gene (reference sequence). Trimming removed 2 bases at V and 9 bases at J, with 11 bases between. The CDR3 spells CASSLRTPREQFF. For the CDR3, the DNA is TGTGCCAGCAGTTTAAGGACTCCCCGTGAGCAGTTCTTC.

The chain combines TRBV7-8 with TRBJ1-4; a weak D match, TRBD1 (5 bases). Germline V lookup: CDR1 SGHVS, CDR2 FQNEAQ. The CDR3 length is 14 residues. The V end was cut by 1 base, the J end by 7 bases, with 10 bases between. For the CDR3, the DNA is TGTGCCAGCAGCTTAGTAACGGGGGTTGAAAAACTGTTTTTT. This encodes CASSLVTGVEKLFF. Supplemented by reference TRBV7-8 and TRBJ1-4, the full variable domain reads GAGVSQSPRYKVAKRGQDVALRCDPISGHVSLFWYQQALGQGPEFLTYFQNEAQLDKSGLPSDRFFAERPEGSVSTLKIQRTQQEDSAVYLCASSLVTGVEKLFFGSGTQLSVL.

The rearrangement joins TRBV4-2 to TRBJ1-3; 9 bases align to TRBD1. J was trimmed by 4 bases and V by 2 bases; bases with no gene match: 15. The V gene's germline CDR1 is LGHNA and CDR2 YNFKEQ. This CDR3 has 19 amino acids. Written as DNA, the CDR3 is TGTGCCAGCAGCCAATCACGCCGGGACAGGGATGTCCTGGGAAACACCATATATTTT. Translated, it gives CASSQSRRDRDVLGNTIYF.

The V gene is TRBV28, the J gene TRBJ2-5; maybe TRBD1 (6 bases). The CDR3 covers 14 residues. The V gene's germline CDR1 is MDHEN and CDR2 SYDVKM. V lost 6 bases, J lost 3 bases, and 14 bases lay in between. CDR3 residues: CASSPETGEETQYF. Written as DNA, the CDR3 is TGTGCCAGCAGCCCCGAGACAGGAGAAGAGACCCAGTACTTC.

The V and J genes are TRBV5-1 and TRBJ2-7; TRBD2 matches 14 bases. Germline CDR1 reads SGHRS; CDR2 reads YFSETQ. The CDR3 is 16 amino acids. Germline trimming cut 4 bases from V and 3 bases from J; bases unmatched to any gene: 6. CDR3 sequence reads: CASSPGTSGSVYEQYF. CDR3 DNA sequence: TGCGCCAGCAGCCCTGGGACTAGCGGGAGTGTCTACGAGCAGTACTTC. Variable domain in full (rest from reference TRBV5-1 and TRBJ2-7): KAGVTQTPRYLIKTRGQQVTLSCSPISGHRSVSWYQQTPGQGLQFLFEYFSETQRNKGNFPGRFSGRQFSNSRSEMNVSTLELGDSALYLCASSPGTSGSVYEQYFGPGTRLTVT.

The gene calls are TRBV5-8 and TRBJ2-1; TRBD1 matches at 10 bases. CDR3 length: 15 amino acids. In germline, CDR1 is SGHTS, CDR2 YDEGEE. V lost 6 bases to trimming and J lost 6 bases; unmatched junction nucleotides: 9. CDR3 loop: CASTQWTGGGNEQFF. In nucleotides, the CDR3 is TGTGCCAGCACGCAATGGACAGGGGGTGGCAATGAGCAGTTCTTC.

A word on this clone: One end of the junction varies from germline; a read error may be responsible. The CDR3 DNA is TGTGCCAGCAGCTTATATTCACAGGGAAACACTGAAGCTTTCTTT. It codes for CASSLYSQGNTEAFF. The V and J genes are TRBV27 and TRBJ1-1, with TRBD1 as a possible D gene (6 bases). From germline, CDR1 is MNHEY and CDR2 SMNVEV (reference sequence). This CDR3 comprises 15 residues.